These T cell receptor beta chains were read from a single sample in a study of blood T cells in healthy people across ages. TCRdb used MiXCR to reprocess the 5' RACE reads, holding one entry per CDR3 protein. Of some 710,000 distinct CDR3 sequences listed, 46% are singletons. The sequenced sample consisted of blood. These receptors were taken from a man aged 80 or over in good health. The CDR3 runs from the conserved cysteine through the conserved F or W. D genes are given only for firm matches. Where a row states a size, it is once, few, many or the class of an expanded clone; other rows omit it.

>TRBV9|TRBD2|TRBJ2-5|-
TGTGCCAGCAGCGTAGCGCCTAGCGGGAGTATAGGCGATGAGCAGTACTTC
CASSVAPSGSIGDEQYF
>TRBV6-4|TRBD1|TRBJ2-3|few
TGTGCCAGCTCCATAGGGACAGCGAGCACAGATACGCAGTATTTT
CASSIGTASTDTQYF
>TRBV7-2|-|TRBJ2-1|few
TGTGCCAGCAGCTCTAGCATGAGGGACGGTGAGCAGTTCTTC
CASSSSMRDGEQFF
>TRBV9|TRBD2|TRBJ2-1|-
TGTGCCAGCAGCGTAGATCATAGCGGGAGTCGGAATGAGCAGTTCTTC
CASSVDHSGSRNEQFF
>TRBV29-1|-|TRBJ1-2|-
TGCAGCGTTGCGTCGGGGCGGGGCTACACCTTC
CSVASGRGYTF
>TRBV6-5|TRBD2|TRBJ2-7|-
TGTGCCAGCAGCGCACTAGCGGGAGCAGCCGAGCAGTACTTC
CASSALAGAAEQYF
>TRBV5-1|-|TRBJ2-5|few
TGCGCCAGCAGCCCGGGACTTTCTCAAGAGACCCAGTACTTC
CASSPGLSQETQYF
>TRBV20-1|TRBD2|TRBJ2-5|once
TGCAGTGCAAGTTGGACTAGCGGGAGGAATGAGCAGTACTTC
CSASWTSGRNEQYF
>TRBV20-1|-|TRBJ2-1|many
TGCAGTGCTAGAGTAGTTCCCGGCTCGGGTAGCAGCTACAATGAGCAGTTCTTC
CSARVVPGSGSSYNEQFF
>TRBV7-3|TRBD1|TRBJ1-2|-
TGTGCCAGCGGCGACAGGGGGGTCTATGGCTACACCTTC
CASGDRGVYGYTF
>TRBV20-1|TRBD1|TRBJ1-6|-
TGCAGTGCTGGGGGGACAGGGGAAGGACCCTATAATTCACCCCTCCACTTT
CSAGGTGEGPYNSPLHF
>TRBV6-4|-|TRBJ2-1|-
TGTGCCAGCAGTGCCAGGGACGGGGAGACCCAGTTCTTC
CASSARDGETQFF
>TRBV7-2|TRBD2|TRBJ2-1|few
TGTGCCAGCAGCCTACTAGCGGGAGGTGGCTCCTACAATGAGCAGTTCTTC
CASSLLAGGGSYNEQFF
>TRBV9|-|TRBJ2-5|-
TGTGCCAGCAGCGTAGGGGCTGCCCACCCAGAGACCCAGTACTTC
CASSVGAAHPETQYF
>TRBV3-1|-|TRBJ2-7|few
TGTGCCAGCACTTCAGGGGAATACGAGCAGTACTTC
CASTSGEYEQYF
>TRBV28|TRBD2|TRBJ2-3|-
TGTGCCAGCAGTCCCCGACTAGCGGGAGTGGGAGATACGCAGTATTTT
CASSPRLAGVGDTQYF
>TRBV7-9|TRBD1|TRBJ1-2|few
TGTGCCAGCAGGACGGACAGGGGGAACGTGGGGGGCTACACCTTC
CASRTDRGNVGGYTF
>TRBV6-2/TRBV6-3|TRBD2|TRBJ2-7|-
TGTGCCAGCAGTCGCAAGCTAGCGGGAGGGCCTCTTAAAGGGAATGAGCAGTACTTC
CASSRKLAGGPLKGNEQYF
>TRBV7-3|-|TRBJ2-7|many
TGTGCCAGCAGCTTACAGGGAGGCTCCTACGAGCAGTACTTC
CASSLQGGSYEQYF
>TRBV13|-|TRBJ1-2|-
TGTGCCAGCAATGACAGGACGATATTTTATGGCTACACCTTC
CASNDRTIFYGYTF
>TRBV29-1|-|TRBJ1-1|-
TGCAGCGGACGACGGAACATGAACACTGAAGCTTTCTTT
CSGRRNMNTEAFF
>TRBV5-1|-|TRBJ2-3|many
TGCGCCAGCAGGCCTAGTGACCGAGACACAGATACGCAGTATTTT
CASRPSDRDTDTQYF
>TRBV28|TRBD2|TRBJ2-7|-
TGTGTCAGCAGTTTCCGGGACTACAGCTCCTACGAGCAGTACTTC
CVSSFRDYSSYEQYF
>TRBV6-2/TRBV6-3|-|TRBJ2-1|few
TGTGCCAGCAGTTACAGAACGGGATTGATCAATGAGCAGTTCTTC
CASSYRTGLINEQFF
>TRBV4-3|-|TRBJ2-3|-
TGCGCCAGCAGCCAAGAACGGGACGACACTGGGGGCGATGCGCAGTATTTT
CASSQERDDTGGDAQYF
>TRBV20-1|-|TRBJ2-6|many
TGCAGTGCTAGAGAACCAGCCTCTGGGGCCAACGTCCTGACTTTC
CSAREPASGANVLTF
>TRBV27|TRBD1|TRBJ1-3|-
TGTGCCAGCAGTCTCTCCGGGACAGGGGTCATCTCTGGAAACACCATATATTTT
CASSLSGTGVISGNTIYF
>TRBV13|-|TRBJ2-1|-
TGTGCCAGCAGCCCCCTCGAGTTCGGGTACAATGAGCAGTTCTTC
CASSPLEFGYNEQFF
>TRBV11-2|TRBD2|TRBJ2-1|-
TGTGCCAGCAGTACCGGGGACTATCCCTACAATGAGCAGTTCTTC
CASSTGDYPYNEQFF
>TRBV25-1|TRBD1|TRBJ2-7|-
TGTGCCAGCAGCCAGACAGGGAGCTCCTACGAGCAGTACTTC
CASSQTGSSYEQYF
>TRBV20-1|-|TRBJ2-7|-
TGCAGTGCTACAGGGATCTACGAGCAGTACTTC
CSATGIYEQYF
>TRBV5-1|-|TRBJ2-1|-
TGCGCCAGCATGCTGGGAAATCCCTACAATGAGCAGTTCTTC
CASMLGNPYNEQFF